This TCR beta chain is drawn from a study of T-cell memory formation after mild COVID-19. TCRdb recomputed calls from the 5' RACE reads with MiXCR, one row per CDR3 protein. Seen here are over 15,000 distinct CDR3 sequences, approximately 20% observed once, and the top ten hold 45% to 75%. V lost 9 bases, J lost 4 bases, and 9 bases stayed unmatched. This CDR3 contains 15 residues. Germline V gene lookup returns CDR1 SGHNT and CDR2 YYREEE (reference sequence). This clonotype was seen many times. The sequencing input was PBMCs or a T cell subset sorted from them (not recorded which). The TCR was taken from a man between 18 and 29 years old who had mild COVID-19 (a few samples of this study predate the infection). Cell type and time point are not known. J is TRBJ2-1 and V is TRBV5-4; 11 nucleotides agree with TRBD2. The CDR3 DNA sequence: TGTGCCATCCTAACCGGGACTAGCGGATACAATGAGCAGTTCTTC. It specifies CAILTGTSGYNEQFF.